This T cell receptor (beta chain) stems from a study of T-cell memory formation after mild COVID-19. Overall study context: TCR clusters showed largely donor specificity.

The CDR3 has 14 residues. Trimming shortened V by 1 base and J by 3 bases, and 7 bases separated the two germline ends. The germline gives CDR1 MGHRA, CDR2 YSYEKL. Study-level findings and limits: A second wave of clones peaked on day 37, and their SARS-CoV-2 specificity went unconfirmed.

From 5'RACE with constant-segment primers came TCR alpha and TCR beta cDNA libraries that carried sample barcodes and UMIs. Each CDR3 protein gets one entry after TCRdb re-called the 5' RACE reads with MiXCR. The sample contains 90,000 to 120,000 distinct CDR3 sequences, around an eighth of which appear only once. Worth noting for this clonotype: Its cognate antigen is unknown.

The chain links TRBV4-1 to TRBJ1-5; no clear D gene. This sequence originates from a man aged 18 to 29 who had mild COVID-19 (a few samples of this study predate the infection). Cell type and time point are not known. Specimen: PBMCs or a T cell subset sorted from them (not recorded which). The CDR3 loop is CASSQGSLNQPQHF. The DNA of the CDR3 is TGCGCCAGCAGCCAAGGATCCCTCAATCAGCCCCAGCATTTT.